This TCR beta chain was observed in a study of control samples from healthy donors and cancer patients. The assay was immunoSEQ multiplex PCR, and TCRdb's table has in-frame clones only and misses some. The table includes over 150,000 clones, approximately 94% detected once. This clonotype originated in a man in his forties or fifties in good health. Sample: blood.

Here the CDR3 reads CASSLNRQSRTNTEAFF. The CDR3 DNA follows: TGTGCCAGCAGCTTAAATCGACAGTCTCGGACGAACACTGAAGCTTTCTTT. The V call is TRBV11-2, the J call TRBJ1-1, with D possibly matching TRBD1 (5 bases). The V end lost 2 bases, the J end lost 1 base, and 17 bases lay between the germline ends. The CDR3 is 17 amino acids. Germline CDR1 SGHAT, CDR2 FQNNGV.